One T cell receptor beta chain is described in this entry. Its antigen remains unidentified. These data belong to a study of T cells in localized non-small cell lung cancer. Study-level findings and limits: A median of approximately 50 of the top 100 tumor clones appeared in adjacent lung, which was paired and uninvolved. Uninvolved adjacent lung showed higher T cell clonality than tumor. In the blood, greater T cell density corresponded to longer overall survival. Without multi-region sequencing, intratumor heterogeneity could not be excluded.

Germline V CDR1 and CDR2: SQVTM, ANQGSEA. With 0 bases removed from V and 0 bases from J, the gap between germline ends came to 6 bases. CDR3 size: 14 residues. Using immunoSEQ multiplex PCR, the repertoire was profiled, and TCRdb retains in-frame clones only, with some absent. The data contain under 30,000 clones, roughly nine tenths of them singletons. This sequence originates from a woman between 35 and 70 years old with stage I lung adenocarcinoma. The sequencing here drew on peripheral blood, taken before any cancer treatment. The chain has TRBV29-1 and TRBJ1-3; D is ambiguous. CDR3 coding DNA: TGCAGCGTTGAAGATCGTAGCTCTGGAAACACCATATATTTT. Its protein product is CSVEDRSSGNTIYF.